This TCR beta chain was sequenced for a study of CD8 T cells in ankylosing spondylitis. The study, taken as a whole, reports: The clones that were linked to disease were reported to be significantly enriched in matched synovial fluid samples from ankylosing spondylitis patients. A subset of motif variants has previously been described in the synovial fluid and blood of reactive arthritis. Within ankylosing spondylitis blood, a TCR beta motif made up of several highly homologous variants appeared to be characteristic.

There are many counts of this clonotype. Its antigen is not identified. Scientists made TCR beta libraries using quantitative 5'-RACE with molecular barcodes. TCRdb re-called the 5' RACE reads through MiXCR, storing one row per CDR3 protein. The sample comprises 500,000 or so distinct CDR3 sequences, roughly 5.2% of which are singletons, and approximately 3.5% rests with the top ten. V shed 0 bases and J shed 1 base, with 13 bases lying between them. This CDR3 contains 16 residues. The germline V gene encodes CDR1 SGHNT and CDR2 YYREEE (reference sequence). The TCR sequence derives from a male donor with ankylosing spondylitis. The chain recombines TRBV5-4 with TRBJ1-1, with a possible D match to TRBD1 (5 bases). The sequenced sample consisted of blood, either unsorted or a sorted T cell fraction (not recorded which). The DNA of the CDR3 is TGTGCCAGCAGCTTGGAAAGGGGCCAACCGAACACTGAAGCTTTCTTT. Amino acids: CASSLERGQPNTEAFF.